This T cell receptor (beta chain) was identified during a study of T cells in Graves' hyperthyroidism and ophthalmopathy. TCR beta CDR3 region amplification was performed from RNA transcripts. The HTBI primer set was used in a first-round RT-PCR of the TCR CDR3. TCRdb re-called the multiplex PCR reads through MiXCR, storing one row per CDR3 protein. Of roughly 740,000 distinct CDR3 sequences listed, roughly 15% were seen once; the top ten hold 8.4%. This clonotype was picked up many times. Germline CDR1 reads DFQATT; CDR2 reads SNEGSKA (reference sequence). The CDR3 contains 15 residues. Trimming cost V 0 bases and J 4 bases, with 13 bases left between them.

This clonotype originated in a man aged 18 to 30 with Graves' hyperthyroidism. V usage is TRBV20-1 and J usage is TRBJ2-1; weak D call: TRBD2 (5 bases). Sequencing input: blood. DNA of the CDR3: TGCAGTGCTAGAGATGAGGGAGTGAGTTACAATGAGCAGTTCTTC. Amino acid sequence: CSARDEGVSYNEQFF.